This T cell receptor (beta chain) was captured by sequencing in a study of T cell responses to AZD1222 COVID-19 vaccine. The study's findings and limits: Across spike, vaccine-associated CD4 TCRs were found, dominant at 160-218 and 743-854. Donor demographics were predominantly white British with a female majority; clonal diversity may be underestimated. Rises in breadth and depth of Spike-specific TCRs came after two AZD1222 doses. Reportedly, nearly half of unique spike TCRs recognized epitopes outside B.1.351/B.1.1.7 mutations.

This table comes from immunoSEQ multiplex PCR, and its TCRdb copy is limited to in-frame clones, with some not included. The sample lists about 82,000 clones, approximately 90% occurring once. This CDR3 is 12 amino acids long. The J segment lost 4 bases and the V segment lost 9 bases, leaving 5 bases of the junction unmatched. Germline CDR1 and CDR2: MDHEN and SYDVKM. Notes on this clone: Its specificity is unknown.

This chain links TRBV28 with TRBJ1-2, with TRBD1 identical over 7 bases. The receptor's source is an adult in good health. This specimen consisted of peripheral blood, obtained on day 0 of AZD1222 vaccination. The chain's CDR3 is CASTTGFYGYTF. In DNA form, the CDR3 reads TGTGCCAGTACGACAGGGTTCTATGGCTACACCTTC.